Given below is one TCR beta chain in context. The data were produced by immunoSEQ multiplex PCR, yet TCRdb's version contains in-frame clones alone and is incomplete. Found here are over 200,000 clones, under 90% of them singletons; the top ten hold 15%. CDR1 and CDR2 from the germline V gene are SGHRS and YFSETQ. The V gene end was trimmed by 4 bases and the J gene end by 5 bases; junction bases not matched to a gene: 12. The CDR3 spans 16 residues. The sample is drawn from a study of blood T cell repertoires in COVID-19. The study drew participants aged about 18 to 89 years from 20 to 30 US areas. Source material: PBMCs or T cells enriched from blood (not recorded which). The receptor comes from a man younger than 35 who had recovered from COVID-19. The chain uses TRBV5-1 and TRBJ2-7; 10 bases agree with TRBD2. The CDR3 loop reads CASSPSSGRPNHEQYF. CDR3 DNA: TGCGCCAGCAGCCCCTCTAGCGGGAGACCGAACCACGAGCAGTACTTC.